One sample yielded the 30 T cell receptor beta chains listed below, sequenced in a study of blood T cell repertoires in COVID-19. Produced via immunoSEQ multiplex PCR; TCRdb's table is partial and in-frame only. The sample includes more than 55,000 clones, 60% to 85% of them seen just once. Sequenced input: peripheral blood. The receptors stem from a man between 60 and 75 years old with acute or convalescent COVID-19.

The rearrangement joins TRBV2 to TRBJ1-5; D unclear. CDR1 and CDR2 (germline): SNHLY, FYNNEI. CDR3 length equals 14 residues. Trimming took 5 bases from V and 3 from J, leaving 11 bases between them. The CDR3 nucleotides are TGTGCCAGCAGTAACGGACGGGACAATCAGCCCCAGCATTTT. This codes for CASSNGRDNQPQHF.

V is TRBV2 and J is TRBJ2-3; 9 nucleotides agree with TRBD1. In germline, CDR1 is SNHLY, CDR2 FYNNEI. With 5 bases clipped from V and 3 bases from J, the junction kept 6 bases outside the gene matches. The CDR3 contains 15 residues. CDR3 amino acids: CASSPGQGYTDTQYF. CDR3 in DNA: TGTGCCAGCAGTCCTGGACAGGGGTATACAGATACGCAGTATTTT. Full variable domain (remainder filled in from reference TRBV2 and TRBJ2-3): EPEVTQTPSHQVTQMGQEVILRCVPISNHLYFYWYRQILGQKVEFLVSFYNNEISEKSEIFDDQFSVERPDGSNFTLKIRSTKLEDSAMYFCASSPGQGYTDTQYFGPGTRLTVL.

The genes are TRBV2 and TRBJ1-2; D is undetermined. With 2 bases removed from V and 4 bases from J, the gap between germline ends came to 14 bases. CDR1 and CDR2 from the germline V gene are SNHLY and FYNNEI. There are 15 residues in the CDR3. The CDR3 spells CASSETTRRPYGYTF. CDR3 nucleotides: TGTGCCAGCAGTGAAACCACACGGCGGCCCTATGGCTACACCTTC.

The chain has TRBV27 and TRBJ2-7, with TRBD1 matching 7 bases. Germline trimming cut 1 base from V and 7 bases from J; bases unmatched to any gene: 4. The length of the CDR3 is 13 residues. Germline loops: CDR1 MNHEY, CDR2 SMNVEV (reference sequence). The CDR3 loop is CASSLLDRREQYF. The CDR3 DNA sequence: TGTGCCAGCAGTTTATTGGACAGGAGGGAGCAGTACTTC.

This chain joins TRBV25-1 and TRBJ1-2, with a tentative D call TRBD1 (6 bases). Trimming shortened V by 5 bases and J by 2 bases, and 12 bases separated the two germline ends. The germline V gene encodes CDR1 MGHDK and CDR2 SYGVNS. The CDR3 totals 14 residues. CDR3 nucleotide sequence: TGTGCCAGCAGTAAGCAGGGGACCAACTATGGCTACACCTTC. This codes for CASSKQGTNYGYTF.

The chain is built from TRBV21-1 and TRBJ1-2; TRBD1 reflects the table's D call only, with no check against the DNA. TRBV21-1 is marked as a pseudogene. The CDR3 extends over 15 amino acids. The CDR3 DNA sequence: TGTGCCAGCAGCAAAGTTATCACAGGGGCGTGGGGCTACACCTTC. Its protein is CASSKVITGAWGYTF.

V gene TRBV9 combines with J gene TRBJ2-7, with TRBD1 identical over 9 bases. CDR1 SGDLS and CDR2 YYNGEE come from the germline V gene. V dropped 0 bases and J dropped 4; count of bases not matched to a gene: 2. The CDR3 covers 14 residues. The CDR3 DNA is TGTGCCAGCAGCGTAGGAGGGACAGGGTACGAGCAGTACTTC. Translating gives CASSVGGTGYEQYF.

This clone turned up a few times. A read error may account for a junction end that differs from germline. CDR3 DNA sequence: TGTGCCAGCAGCCTAGGCCCTTTAGCGGTTTTC. As protein: CASSLGPLAVF. The rearrangement joins TRBV7-9 to TRBJ2-3, with D possibly TRBD2 on 6 matching bases. Germline loops: CDR1 SEHNR, CDR2 FQNEAQ (reference sequence). The CDR3 sequence is 11 residues long.

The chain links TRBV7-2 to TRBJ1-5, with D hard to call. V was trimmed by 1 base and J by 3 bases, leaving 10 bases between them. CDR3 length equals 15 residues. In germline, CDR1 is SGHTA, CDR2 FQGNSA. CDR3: CASSLVAAVNQPQHF. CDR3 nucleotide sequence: TGTGCCAGCAGCTTAGTAGCGGCAGTCAATCAGCCCCAGCATTTT.

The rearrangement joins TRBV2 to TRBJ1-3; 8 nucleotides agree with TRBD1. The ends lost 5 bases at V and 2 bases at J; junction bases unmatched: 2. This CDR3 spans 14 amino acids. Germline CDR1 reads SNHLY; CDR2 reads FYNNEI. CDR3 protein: CASSQDRAGNTIYF. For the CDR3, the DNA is TGTGCCAGCAGTCAGGACAGGGCTGGAAACACCATATATTTT.

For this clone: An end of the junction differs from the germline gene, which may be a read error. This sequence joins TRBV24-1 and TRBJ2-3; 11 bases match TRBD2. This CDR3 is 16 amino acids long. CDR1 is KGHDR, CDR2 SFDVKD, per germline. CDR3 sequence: CAISDFASGGTDTQYF. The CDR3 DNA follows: TGTGCCATCAGTGATTTTGCTAGCGGGGGGACAGATACGCAGTATTTT.

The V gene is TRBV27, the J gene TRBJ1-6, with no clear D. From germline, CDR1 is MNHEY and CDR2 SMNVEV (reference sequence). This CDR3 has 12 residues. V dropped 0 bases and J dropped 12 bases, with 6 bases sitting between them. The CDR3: CASSLSRGPLHF. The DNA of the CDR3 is TGTGCCAGCAGTTTATCTAGAGGACCCCTCCACTTT.

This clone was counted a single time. The chain's CDR3 is CSVEMSGGETQYF. The CDR3 DNA sequence: TGCAGCGTTGAAATGTCGGGTGGAGAGACCCAGTACTTC. This chain links TRBV29-1 with TRBJ2-5; D ambiguous. The CDR3 length is 13 residues. Trimming took off 2 bases at V and 4 bases at J, with 11 bases between the two ends. Per germline, CDR1 SQVTM and CDR2 ANQGSEA. The complete variable domain, with remaining parts taken from reference TRBV29-1 and TRBJ2-5, reads SAVISQKPSRDICQRGTSLTIQCQVDSQVTMMFWYRQQPGQSLTLIATANQGSEATYESGFVIDKFPISRPNLTFSTLTVSNMSPEDSSIYLCSVEMSGGETQYFGPGTRLLVL.

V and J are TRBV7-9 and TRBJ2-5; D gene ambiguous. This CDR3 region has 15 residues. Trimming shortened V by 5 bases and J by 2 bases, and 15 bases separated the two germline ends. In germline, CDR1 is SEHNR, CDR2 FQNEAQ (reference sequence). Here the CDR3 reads CASSRNRVGQETQYF. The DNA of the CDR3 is TGTGCCAGCAGCCGCAACAGAGTAGGTCAAGAGACCCAGTACTTC.

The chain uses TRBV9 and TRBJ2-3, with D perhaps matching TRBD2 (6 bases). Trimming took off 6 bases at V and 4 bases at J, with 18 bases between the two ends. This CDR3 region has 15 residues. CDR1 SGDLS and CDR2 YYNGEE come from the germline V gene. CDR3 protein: CASTRDSHSSDTQYF. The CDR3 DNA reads TGTGCCAGCACTAGGGACTCGCATTCTTCAGATACGCAGTATTTT.

CDR3 sequence (DNA): TGTGCCAGCAGCCTATCAAGGACAGGGTCCGGCTACACCTTC. Amino acids: CASSLSRTGSGYTF. The rearrangement joins TRBV11-2 to TRBJ1-2; 8 bases match TRBD1. CDR3 length: 14 amino acids. Losses at the gene ends were 5 bases for V and 8 bases for J; bases not matched to a gene: 10. CDR1 and CDR2 from the germline V gene are SGHAT and FQNNGV.

CDR3 loop: CASSLGRVATNEKLFF. The CDR3 bases are TGTGCCAGCAGCCTCGGCAGGGTCGCAACTAATGAAAAACTGTTTTTT. The chain joins TRBV9 to TRBJ1-4; perhaps TRBD1 as D (5 bases). Germline values: CDR1 SGDLS, CDR2 YYNGEE. The CDR3 runs 16 residues. V gave up 4 bases and J gave up 0 bases, with 13 bases separating them. The whole variable domain, remainder taken from reference TRBV9 and TRBJ1-4, is DSGVTQTPKHLITATGQRVTLRCSPRSGDLSVYWYQQSLDQGLQFLIQYYNGEERAKGNILERFSAQQFPDLHSELNLSSLELGDSALYFCASSLGRVATNEKLFFGSGTQLSVL.

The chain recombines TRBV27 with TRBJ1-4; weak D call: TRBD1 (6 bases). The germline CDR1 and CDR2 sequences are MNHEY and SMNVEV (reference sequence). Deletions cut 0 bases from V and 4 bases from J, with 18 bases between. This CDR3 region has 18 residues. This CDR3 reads CASSLSLRTVGFNEKLFF. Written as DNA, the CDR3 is TGTGCCAGCAGTTTATCTCTTCGGACAGTGGGGTTTAATGAAAAACTGTTTTTT.

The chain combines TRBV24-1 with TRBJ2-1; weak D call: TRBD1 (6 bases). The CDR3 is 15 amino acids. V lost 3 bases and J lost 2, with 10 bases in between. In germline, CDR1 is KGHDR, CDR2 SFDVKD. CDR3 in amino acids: CATSDEQGPYNEQFF. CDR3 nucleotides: TGTGCCACCAGTGATGAACAGGGCCCCTACAATGAGCAGTTCTTC.

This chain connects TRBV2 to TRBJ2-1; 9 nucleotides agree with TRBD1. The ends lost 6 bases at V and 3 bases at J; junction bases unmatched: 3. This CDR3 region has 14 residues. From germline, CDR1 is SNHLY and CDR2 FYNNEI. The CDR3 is CASRRDRDYNEQFF. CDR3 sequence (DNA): TGTGCCAGCAGACGGGACAGGGACTACAATGAGCAGTTCTTC.

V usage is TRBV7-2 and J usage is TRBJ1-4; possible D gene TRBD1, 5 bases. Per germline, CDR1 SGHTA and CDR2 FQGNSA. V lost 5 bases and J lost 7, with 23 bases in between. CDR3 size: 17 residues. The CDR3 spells CASSARPWGSGGEKLFF. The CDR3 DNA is TGTGCCAGCAGCGCGCGTCCCTGGGGCTCCGGGGGTGAAAAACTGTTTTTT. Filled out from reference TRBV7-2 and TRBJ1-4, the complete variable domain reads GAGVSQSPSNKVTEKGKDVELRCDPISGHTALYWYRQSLGQGLEFLIYFQGNSAPDKSGLPSDRFSAERTGGSVSTLTIQRTQQEDSAVYLCASSARPWGSGGEKLFFGSGTQLSVL.

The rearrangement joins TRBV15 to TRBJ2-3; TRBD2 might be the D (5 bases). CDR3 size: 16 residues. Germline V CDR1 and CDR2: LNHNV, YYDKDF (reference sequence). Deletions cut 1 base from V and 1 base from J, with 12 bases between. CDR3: CATSRAGISGTDTQYF. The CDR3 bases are TGTGCCACCAGCAGAGCCGGGATTTCGGGCACAGATACGCAGTATTTT.

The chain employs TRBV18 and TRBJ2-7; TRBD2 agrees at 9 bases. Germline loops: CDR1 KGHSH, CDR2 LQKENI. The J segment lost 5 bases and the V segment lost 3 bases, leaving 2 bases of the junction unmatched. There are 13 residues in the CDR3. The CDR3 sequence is CASSPTSGNEQYF. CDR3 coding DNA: TGTGCCAGCTCACCGACTAGCGGCAACGAGCAGTACTTC.

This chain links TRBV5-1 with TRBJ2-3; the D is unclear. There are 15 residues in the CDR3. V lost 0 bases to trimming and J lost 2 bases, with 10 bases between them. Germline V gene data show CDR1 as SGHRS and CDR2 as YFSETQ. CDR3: CASSLALPSTDTQYF. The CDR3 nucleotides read TGCGCCAGCAGCTTGGCCCTCCCGTCCACAGATACGCAGTATTTT. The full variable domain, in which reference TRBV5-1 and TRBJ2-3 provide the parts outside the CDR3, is KAGVTQTPRYLIKTRGQQVTLSCSPISGHRSVSWYQQTPGQGLQFLFEYFSETQRNKGNFPGRFSGRQFSNSRSEMNVSTLELGDSALYLCASSLALPSTDTQYFGPGTRLTVL.

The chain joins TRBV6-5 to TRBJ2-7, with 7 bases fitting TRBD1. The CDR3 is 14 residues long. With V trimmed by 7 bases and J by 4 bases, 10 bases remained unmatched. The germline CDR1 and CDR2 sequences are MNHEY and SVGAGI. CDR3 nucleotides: TGTGCCAGCACTCAAAGACAGGGATCTTACGAGCAGTACTTC. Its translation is CASTQRQGSYEQYF.

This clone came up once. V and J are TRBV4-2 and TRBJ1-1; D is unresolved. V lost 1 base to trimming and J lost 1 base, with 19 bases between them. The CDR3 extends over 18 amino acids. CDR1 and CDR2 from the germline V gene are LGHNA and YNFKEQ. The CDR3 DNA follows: TGTGCCAGCAGCCAAGTAACCGGGTCTCACAAAGGGAACACTGAAGCTTTCTTT. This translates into CASSQVTGSHKGNTEAFF.

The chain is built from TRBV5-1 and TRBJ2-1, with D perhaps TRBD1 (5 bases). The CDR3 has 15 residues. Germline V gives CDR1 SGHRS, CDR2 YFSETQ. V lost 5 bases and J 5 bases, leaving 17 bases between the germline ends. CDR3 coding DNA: TGCGCCAGCAGACTAACAGCCCTGACAGACAATGAGCAGTTCTTC. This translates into CASRLTALTDNEQFF. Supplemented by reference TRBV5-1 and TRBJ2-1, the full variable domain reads KAGVTQTPRYLIKTRGQQVTLSCSPISGHRSVSWYQQTPGQGLQFLFEYFSETQRNKGNFPGRFSGRQFSNSRSEMNVSTLELGDSALYLCASRLTALTDNEQFFGPGTRLTVL.

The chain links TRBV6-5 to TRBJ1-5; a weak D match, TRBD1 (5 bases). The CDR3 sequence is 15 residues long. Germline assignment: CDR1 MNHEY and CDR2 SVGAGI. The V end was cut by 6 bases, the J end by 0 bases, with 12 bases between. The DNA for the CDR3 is TGTGCCAGCAGGTTACAGGACTATAGCAATCAGCCCCAGCATTTT. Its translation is CASRLQDYSNQPQHF.

In DNA form, the CDR3 reads TGCGCCAGCAGCTTGGACACTTCAGGGAGACTAGGCTATGGCTACACCTTC. Protein sequence: CASSLDTSGRLGYGYTF. This chain uses TRBV5-1 with TRBJ1-2; D is perhaps TRBD1 (5 bases). The V end lost 0 bases, the J end lost 4 bases, and 19 bases lay between the germline ends. Germline CDR1 and CDR2: SGHRS and YFSETQ. This CDR3 spans 17 amino acids.

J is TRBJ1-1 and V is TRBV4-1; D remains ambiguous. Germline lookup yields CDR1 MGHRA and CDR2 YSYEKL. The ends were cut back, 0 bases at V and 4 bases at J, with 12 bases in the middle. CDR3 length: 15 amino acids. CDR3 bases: TGCGCCAGCAGCCAAGATCTCAAAGGAGTCACTGAAGCTTTCTTT. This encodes CASSQDLKGVTEAFF.